These 8 T cell receptor beta chains share one sample of origin, sequenced in a study of blood T cell repertoires in COVID-19. Generated by immunoSEQ multiplex PCR, the TCRdb table keeps only in-frame clones and is missing some. The data show tens of thousands of clones, 86% seen once. The specimen was peripheral blood. The receptors shown here come from an elderly woman with acute or convalescent COVID-19.

V and J are TRBV10-1 and TRBJ2-7; D gene ambiguous. Per germline, CDR1 WNHNN and CDR2 SYGVQD (reference sequence). The CDR3 consists of 10 residues. Trimming removed 7 bases from V and 5 bases from J, with 6 bases in between. The CDR3 region has the DNA TGCGCCAGCACTCCCCACGAGCAGTACTTC. Its translation is CASTPHEQYF.

The chain employs TRBV5-5 and TRBJ2-1, with TRBD1 matching 8 bases. The CDR3 is made up of 15 amino acids. Germline trimming cut 4 bases from V and 2 bases from J; bases unmatched to any gene: 5. The germline V gene encodes CDR1 SGHKS and CDR2 YYEKEE (reference sequence). Written as DNA, the CDR3 is TGTGCCAGCAGCCGCCGGGACAGGCCCTACAATGAGCAGTTCTTC. Its protein is CASSRRDRPYNEQFF.

The CDR3 loop reads CASSPDRAQPQHF. DNA of the CDR3: TGCGCCAGCAGTCCTGACAGGGCTCAGCCCCAGCATTTT. This rearrangement joins TRBV10-2 to TRBJ1-5; 7 bases are shared with TRBD1. The germline CDR1 and CDR2 sequences are WSHSY and SAAADI. The CDR3 spans 13 residues. V was clipped by 5 bases and J by 6 bases; unmatched bases: 4.

V gene TRBV12-3 or TRBV12-4 combines with J gene TRBJ1-1; 8 bases match TRBD1. This CDR3 contains 13 residues. With V trimmed by 2 bases and J by 6 bases, 2 bases remained unmatched. The CDR3 region is CASSLQGAAEAFF. The CDR3 region has the DNA TGTGCCAGCAGTTTACAGGGGGCCGCTGAAGCTTTCTTT.

A few counts support this clone. V is TRBV5-1 and J is TRBJ1-1; D is ambiguous. CDR1 and CDR2 from the germline V gene are SGHRS and YFSETQ. The ends were cut back, 3 bases at V and 4 bases at J, with 19 bases in the middle. The length of the CDR3 is 16 residues. CDR3 residues: CASSSREARLGTEAFF. The CDR3, as DNA: TGCGCCAGCAGCTCACGGGAGGCGCGGTTGGGCACTGAAGCTTTCTTT.

The V and J genes are TRBV7-9 and TRBJ1-5; the D gene is possibly TRBD1 (5 bases). Germline CDR1 reads SEHNR; CDR2 reads FQNEAQ (reference sequence). Trimming removed 1 base at V and 4 bases at J, with 23 bases between. The CDR3 has 19 amino acids. The DNA of the CDR3 is TGTGCCAGCAGCTTAGTCGCTATACTCCGCTCCCAGGGTAATCAGCCCCAGCATTTT. This sequence encodes CASSLVAILRSQGNQPQHF.

The rearrangement uses TRBV7-3 and TRBJ2-1, with D perhaps matching TRBD2 (6 bases). Germline V lookup: CDR1 SGHTA, CDR2 FQGTGA. Trimming took 4 bases from V and 9 from J, leaving 19 bases between them. The CDR3 loop spans 15 amino acids. This CDR3 reads CASSSRGTGSGEQFF. The CDR3 bases are TGTGCCAGCAGCTCACGGGGGACCGGCTCGGGTGAGCAGTTCTTC.

This clone has just one count. The gene calls are TRBV18 and TRBJ2-7; the match to TRBD2 covers 7 bases. The CDR3 loop spans 15 amino acids. The ends lost 3 bases at V and 0 bases at J; junction bases unmatched: 5. CDR1 and CDR2 (germline): KGHSH, LQKENI. CDR3 DNA sequence: TGTGCCAGCTCACCGGGGGGGGACCTCTCCTACGAGCAGTACTTC. It is translated as CASSPGGDLSYEQYF.